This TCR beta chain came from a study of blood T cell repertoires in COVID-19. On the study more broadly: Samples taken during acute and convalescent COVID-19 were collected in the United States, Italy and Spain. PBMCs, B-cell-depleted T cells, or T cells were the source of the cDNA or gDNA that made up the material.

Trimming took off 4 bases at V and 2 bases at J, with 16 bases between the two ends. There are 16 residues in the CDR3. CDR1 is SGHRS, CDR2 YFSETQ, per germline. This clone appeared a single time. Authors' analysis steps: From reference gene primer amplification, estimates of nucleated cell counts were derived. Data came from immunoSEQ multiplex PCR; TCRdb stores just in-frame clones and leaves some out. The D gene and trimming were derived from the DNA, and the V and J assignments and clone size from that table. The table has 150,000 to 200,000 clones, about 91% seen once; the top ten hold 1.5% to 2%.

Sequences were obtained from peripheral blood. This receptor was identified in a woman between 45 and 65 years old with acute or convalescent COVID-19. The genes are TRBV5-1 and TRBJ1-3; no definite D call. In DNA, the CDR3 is TGCGCCAGCAGCCCCGCGGGCCTCGGGACTGGAAACACCATATATTTT. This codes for CASSPAGLGTGNTIYF.